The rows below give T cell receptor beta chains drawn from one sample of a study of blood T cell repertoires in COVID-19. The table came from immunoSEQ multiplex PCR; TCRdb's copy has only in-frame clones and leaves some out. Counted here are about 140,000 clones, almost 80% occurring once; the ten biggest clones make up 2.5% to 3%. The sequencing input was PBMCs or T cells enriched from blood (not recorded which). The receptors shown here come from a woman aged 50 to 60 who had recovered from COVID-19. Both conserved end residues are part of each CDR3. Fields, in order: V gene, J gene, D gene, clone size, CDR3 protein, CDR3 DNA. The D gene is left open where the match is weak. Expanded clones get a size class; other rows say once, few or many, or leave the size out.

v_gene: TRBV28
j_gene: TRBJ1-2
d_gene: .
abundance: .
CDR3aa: CASSLGGGYTF
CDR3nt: TGTGCCAGCAGCTTAGGGGGGGGCTACACCTTC

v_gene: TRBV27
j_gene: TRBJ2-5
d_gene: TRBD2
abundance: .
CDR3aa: CASSLKDPGLAGFGTQYF
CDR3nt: TGTGCCAGCAGTTTAAAGGATCCGGGACTAGCGGGATTCGGGACCCAGTACTTC

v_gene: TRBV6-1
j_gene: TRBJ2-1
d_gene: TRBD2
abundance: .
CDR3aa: CASSPPGLAGEEQFF
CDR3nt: TGTGCCAGCAGTCCGCCGGGACTAGCGGGGGAGGAGCAGTTCTTC

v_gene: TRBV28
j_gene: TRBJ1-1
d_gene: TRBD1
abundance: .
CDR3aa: CASRSDREENTEAFF
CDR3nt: TGTGCCAGCAGGTCGGACAGGGAGGAGAACACTGAAGCTTTCTTT

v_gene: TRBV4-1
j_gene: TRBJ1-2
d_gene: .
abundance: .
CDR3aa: CASSQVVTGTTIGYTF
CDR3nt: TGCGCCAGCAGCCAAGTTGTGACAGGCACAACGATCGGCTACACCTTC

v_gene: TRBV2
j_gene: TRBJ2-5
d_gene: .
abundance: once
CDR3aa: CASSAFQETQYF
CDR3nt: TGTGCCAGCAGTGCCTTTCAAGAGACCCAGTACTTC

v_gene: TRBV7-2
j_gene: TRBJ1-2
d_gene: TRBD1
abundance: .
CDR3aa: CASSLAPRQGYGYTF
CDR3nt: TGTGCCAGCAGCTTAGCGCCAAGACAGGGCTACGGCTACACCTTC

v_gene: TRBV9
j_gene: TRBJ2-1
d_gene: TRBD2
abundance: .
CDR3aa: CASSLALAGEFDEQFF
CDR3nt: TGTGCCAGCAGCCTCGCCCTAGCGGGGGAATTCGATGAGCAGTTCTTC

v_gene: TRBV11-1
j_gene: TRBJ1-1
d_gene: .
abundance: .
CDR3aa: CASSSGVEAVSTEAFF
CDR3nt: TGTGCCAGCAGCTCAGGGGTAGAAGCGGTAAGCACTGAAGCTTTCTTT

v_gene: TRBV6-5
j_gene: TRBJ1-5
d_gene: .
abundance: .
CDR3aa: CASSYAGKVVSQPQHF
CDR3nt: TGTGCCAGCAGTTACGCAGGGAAGGTTGTTTCGCAGCCCCAGCATTTT

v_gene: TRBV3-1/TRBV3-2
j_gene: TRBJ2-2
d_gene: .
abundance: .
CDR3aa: CASSGGRGNTGELFF
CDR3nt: TGTGCCAGCAGTGGGGGCCGGGGGAACACCGGGGAGCTGTTTTTT

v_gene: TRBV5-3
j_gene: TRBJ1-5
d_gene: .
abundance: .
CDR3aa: CARSPPGPQHF
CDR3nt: TGTGCCAGAAGCCCCCCGGGGCCCCAGCATTTT

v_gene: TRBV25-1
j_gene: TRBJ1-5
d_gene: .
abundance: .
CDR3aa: CASSGPGLRPQHF
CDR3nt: TGTGCCAGCAGTGGACCGGGACTTCGGCCCCAGCATTTT

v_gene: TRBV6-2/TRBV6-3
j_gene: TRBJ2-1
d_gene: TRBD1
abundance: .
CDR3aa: CASSKSRGPINEQFF
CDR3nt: TGTGCCAGCAGTAAGAGTAGGGGGCCGATAAATGAGCAGTTCTTC

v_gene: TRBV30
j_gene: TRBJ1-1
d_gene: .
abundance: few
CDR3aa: CAWSLRRTEAFF
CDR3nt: TGTGCCTGGAGCCTGAGGCGGACTGAAGCTTTCTTT

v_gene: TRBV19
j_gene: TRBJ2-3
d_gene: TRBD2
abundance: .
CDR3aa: CASSRAGGPVGTDTQYF
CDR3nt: TGTGCCAGTAGTAGGGCGGGGGGGCCCGTTGGTACAGATACGCAGTATTTT

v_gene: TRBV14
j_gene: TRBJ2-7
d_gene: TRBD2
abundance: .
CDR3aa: CASSQPRGASGRESYEQYF
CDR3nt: TGTGCCAGCAGCCAACCCCGGGGAGCTAGCGGGAGGGAGTCGTACGAGCAGTACTTC

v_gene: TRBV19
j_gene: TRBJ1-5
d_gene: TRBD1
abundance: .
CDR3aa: CASTSRDRGYQPQHF
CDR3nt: TGTGCCAGTACCAGCCGCGACAGGGGATATCAGCCCCAGCATTTT

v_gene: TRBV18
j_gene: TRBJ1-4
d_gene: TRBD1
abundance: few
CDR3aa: CASSPLVPGQGTNEKLFF
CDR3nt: TGTGCCAGCTCACCACTCGTCCCGGGACAGGGAACTAATGAAAAACTGTTTTTT

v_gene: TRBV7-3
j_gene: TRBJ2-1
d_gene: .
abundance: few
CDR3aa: CASSLSRNNEQFF
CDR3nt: TGTGCCAGCAGCTTGTCCAGGAACAATGAGCAGTTCTTC

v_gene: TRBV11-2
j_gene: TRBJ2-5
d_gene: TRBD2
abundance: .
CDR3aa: CASSPGLDQETQYF
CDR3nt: TGTGCCAGCAGCCCGGGACTAGATCAAGAGACCCAGTACTTC

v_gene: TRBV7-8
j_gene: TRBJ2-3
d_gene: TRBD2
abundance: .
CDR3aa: CASRGTSASKDTQYF
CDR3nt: TGTGCCAGCAGGGGGACTAGCGCCAGCAAAGATACGCAGTATTTT

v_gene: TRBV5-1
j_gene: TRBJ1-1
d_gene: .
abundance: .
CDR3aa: CASSPGHQMNTEAFF
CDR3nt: TGCGCCAGCAGCCCGGGACACCAAATGAACACTGAAGCTTTCTTT

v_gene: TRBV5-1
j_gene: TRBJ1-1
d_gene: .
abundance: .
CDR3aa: CASSFSVEQEAFF
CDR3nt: TGCGCCAGCAGCTTTAGTGTGGAGCAGGAAGCTTTCTTT

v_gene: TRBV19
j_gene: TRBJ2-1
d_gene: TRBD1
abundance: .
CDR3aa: CASSIEMGTGNYNEQFF
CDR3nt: TGTGCCAGTAGTATAGAGATGGGGACAGGGAACTACAATGAGCAGTTCTTC

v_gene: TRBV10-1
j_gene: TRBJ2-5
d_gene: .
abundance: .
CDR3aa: CASSESTRGQYF
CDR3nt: TGCGCCAGCAGTGAGTCGACCCGGGGCCAGTACTTC

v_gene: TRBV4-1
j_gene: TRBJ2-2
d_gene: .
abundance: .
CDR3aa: CASSQFLQGFTGELFF
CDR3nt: TGCGCCAGCAGCCAATTTCTACAGGGATTCACCGGGGAGCTGTTTTTT

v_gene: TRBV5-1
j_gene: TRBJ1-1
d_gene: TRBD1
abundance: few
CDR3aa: CASSQGQGETEAFF
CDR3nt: TGCGCCAGCAGCCAAGGACAGGGAGAGACTGAAGCTTTCTTT

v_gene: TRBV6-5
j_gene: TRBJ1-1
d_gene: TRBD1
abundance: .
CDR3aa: CASSYGDRVVTEAFF
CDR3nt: TGTGCCAGCAGTTACGGGGACAGGGTAGTCACTGAAGCTTTCTTT

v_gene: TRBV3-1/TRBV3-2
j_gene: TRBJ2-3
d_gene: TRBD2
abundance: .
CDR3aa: CASSPQRGGTTDTQYF
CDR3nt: TGTGCCAGCAGCCCCCAGCGGGGGGGAACCACAGATACGCAGTATTTT